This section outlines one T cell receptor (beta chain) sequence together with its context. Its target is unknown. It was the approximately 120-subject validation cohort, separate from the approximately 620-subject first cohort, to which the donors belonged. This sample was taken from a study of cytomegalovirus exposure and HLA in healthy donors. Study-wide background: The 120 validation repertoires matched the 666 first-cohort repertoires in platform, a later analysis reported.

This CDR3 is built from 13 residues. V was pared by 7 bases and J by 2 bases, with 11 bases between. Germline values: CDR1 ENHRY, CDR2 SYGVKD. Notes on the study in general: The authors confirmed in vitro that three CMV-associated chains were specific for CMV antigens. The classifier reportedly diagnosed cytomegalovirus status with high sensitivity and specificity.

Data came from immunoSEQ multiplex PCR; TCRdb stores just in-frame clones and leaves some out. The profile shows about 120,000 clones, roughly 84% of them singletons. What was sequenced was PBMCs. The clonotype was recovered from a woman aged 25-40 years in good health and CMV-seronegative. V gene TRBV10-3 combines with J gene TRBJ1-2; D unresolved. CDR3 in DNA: TGTGCCATCACCTACCGGGAGAACTATGGCTACACCTTC. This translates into CAITYRENYGYTF.